Below, 10 T cell receptor beta chains from the same sample are listed, as sequenced in a study of identical twins. Via MiXCR, TCRdb re-called the 5' RACE reads, giving one row per CDR3 protein. The sample consists of under 250,000 distinct CDR3 sequences, 6% to 9% of them appearing once. These data were likewise used in another study, on yellow fever vaccine responses in identical twins.

What was sequenced was memory (CD45RO+) T cells sorted from blood. These receptors came from a woman in her late teens or twenties in good health.

This clonotype was seen at least ten times. This chain joins TRBV3-1 and TRBJ2-3; D is possibly TRBD2 (7 bases). This CDR3 comprises 14 residues. The germline V gene has CDR1 LGHDT and CDR2 YNNKEL (reference sequence). The V end was cut by 3 bases, the J end by 4 bases, with 11 bases between. DNA of the CDR3: TGTGCCAGCAGCCACGGGGGGCGGGCAGATACGCAGTATTTT. This sequence encodes CASSHGGRADTQYF.

This clonotype came up many times. V usage is TRBV20-1 and J usage is TRBJ2-3; no definite D call. CDR1 is DFQATT and CDR2 is SNEGSKA in the germline V gene (reference sequence). V was shortened by 5 bases and J by 0 bases, with 21 bases between the two germline ends. The CDR3 runs to 17 residues. CDR3 region: CSAFSSWAGGSTDTQYF. DNA of the CDR3: TGCAGTGCTTTTTCCTCGTGGGCAGGCGGTAGCACAGATACGCAGTATTTT.

This chain links TRBV7-9 with TRBJ1-1; D remains ambiguous. Germline loops: CDR1 SEHNR, CDR2 FQNEAQ (reference sequence). This CDR3 has 14 residues. The V gene lost 2 bases and the J gene lost 1 base, with 8 bases spanning the gap. CDR3 sequence (DNA): TGTGCCAGCAGCTTAAAGCGACCGAACACTGAAGCTTTCTTT. Residues: CASSLKRPNTEAFF.

This clonotype was counted only a few times. The genes are TRBV4-3 and TRBJ2-1; D is perhaps TRBD1 (5 bases). V lost 0 bases, J lost 3 bases, and 15 bases lay in between. This CDR3 region has 17 residues. Germline values: CDR1 LGHNA, CDR2 YSLEER. The CDR3 sequence is CASSQDHLDSFYNEQFF. The DNA for the CDR3 is TGCGCCAGCAGCCAAGATCATCTTGACAGCTTCTACAATGAGCAGTTCTTC.

This sequence joins TRBV11-1 and TRBJ2-2; TRBD2 agrees at 8 bases. The germline gives CDR1 SGHAT, CDR2 FQDESV (reference sequence). V dropped 5 bases and J dropped 3; count of bases not matched to a gene: 14. This CDR3 spans 18 amino acids. CDR3 coding DNA: TGTGCCAGCAGCCCCAAACTTAGCGGGGTTTTGCACACCGGGGAGCTGTTTTTT. Translated: CASSPKLSGVLHTGELFF.

The table lists this clonotype with a few counts. This chain joins TRBV20-1 and TRBJ2-4; the D is unclear. This CDR3 region has 14 residues. Germline V gene lookup returns CDR1 DFQATT and CDR2 SNEGSKA (reference sequence). Trimming cost V 1 base and J 6 bases, with 13 bases left between them. The CDR3 loop is CSARGGENPNIQYF. CDR3 coding DNA: TGCAGTGCTAGAGGAGGAGAGAACCCAAACATTCAGTACTTC.

This clonotype was counted only a few times. The chain recombines TRBV27 with TRBJ1-2, with TRBD1 as a possible D gene (5 bases). V was clipped by 2 bases and J by 2 bases, with 6 bases between them. Germline V lookup: CDR1 MNHEY, CDR2 SMNVEV (reference sequence). CDR3 size: 13 residues. This CDR3 reads CASSLPGNYGYTF. The CDR3 nucleotides are TGTGCCAGCAGTTTACCAGGGAACTATGGCTACACCTTC.

This clonotype was detected many times. The chain recombines TRBV6-2 or TRBV6-3 with TRBJ2-2; D is unclear. Germline V gives CDR1 MNHEY, CDR2 SVGEGT. The CDR3 covers 13 residues. The V and J ends lost 7 bases and 4 bases respectively, with 10 bases between them. The CDR3 protein is CASTQTFTGELFF. CDR3 DNA: TGTGCCAGCACCCAGACTTTCACCGGGGAGCTGTTTTTT.

The chain uses TRBV28 and TRBJ1-1; TRBD1 agrees at 8 bases. CDR1 is MDHEN and CDR2 is SYDVKM in the germline V gene. With V trimmed by 2 bases and J by 5 bases, 16 bases remained unmatched. The CDR3 length is 18 residues. The CDR3 protein is CASSLPSWTGLIGTEAFF. The CDR3 region has the DNA TGTGCCAGCAGTTTACCTAGTTGGACAGGGTTGATAGGGACTGAAGCTTTCTTT.

Ten or more counts support this clonotype. This chain uses TRBV7-9 with TRBJ2-5, with D unclear. V lost 3 bases, J lost 9 bases, and 5 bases lay in between. Germline CDR1 and CDR2: SEHNR and FQNEAQ (reference sequence). The CDR3 covers 10 residues. The CDR3 DNA is TGTGCCAGCAGCTTTGAGGCCCAGTACTTC. It translates to CASSFEAQYF.